The next 7 T cell receptor beta chains were all read from a single sample in a study of identical twins. TCRdb recomputed calls from the 5' RACE reads with MiXCR, one row per CDR3 protein. The sample carries some 900,000 distinct CDR3 sequences, 9% to 15% recorded once. The same sample was also studied in work on yellow fever vaccine responses in identical twins.

The sequenced material came from PBMCs. These receptors originate from a woman younger than 30 in good health.

This clonotype was seen only a few times. One junction end disagrees with the germline gene, perhaps due to a read error. This chain uses TRBV6-1 with TRBJ2-1; 7 bases align to TRBD1. The CDR3 loop spans 15 amino acids. In germline, CDR1 is MNHNS, CDR2 SASEGT. CDR3: CPSSLRDRENNEQFF. For the CDR3, the DNA is TGTCCCAGCAGTCTCCGGGACAGAGAAAACAATGAGCAGTTCTTC.

The chain uses TRBV5-1 and TRBJ2-1, with 9 positions matching TRBD1. The CDR3 is 22 amino acids. Germline V gene data show CDR1 as SGHRS and CDR2 as YFSETQ. Germline trimming cut 3 bases from V and 7 bases from J; bases unmatched to any gene: 29. The CDR3 is CASSSRDRDKKTRSQSLNEQFF. CDR3 bases: TGCGCCAGCAGCTCGCGGGACAGGGACAAAAAAACTCGATCCCAATCCCTAAATGAGCAGTTCTTC.

The chain carries TRBV3-1 and TRBJ2-7, with 9 bases lining up with TRBD2. Per germline, CDR1 LGHDT and CDR2 YNNKEL (reference sequence). The CDR3 sequence is 14 residues long. Trimming removed 2 bases from V and 5 bases from J; junction bases left unmatched: 4. The CDR3 DNA reads as TGTGCCAGCAGCCAAAGGACTAGCGTCAACGAGCAGTACTTC. It yields the protein CASSQRTSVNEQYF.

This clonotype was counted a few times. The gene calls are TRBV2 and TRBJ2-6, with D perhaps TRBD2 (5 bases). Germline V lookup: CDR1 SNHLY, CDR2 FYNNEI. V shed 7 bases and J shed 0 bases, with 13 bases lying between them. The CDR3 runs 16 residues. The CDR3 bases are TGTGCCAGCAAAGCTGTGGGGAGCTCTGGGGCCAACGTCCTGACTTTC. This gives the protein CASKAVGSSGANVLTF.

This clonotype was counted between two and nine times. The CDR3 loop reads CASTPPTGDLYEQYF. Here the CDR3 DNA reads TGTGCCAGCACCCCCCCCACGGGAGATCTGTACGAGCAGTACTTC. The V and J genes are TRBV12-3 or TRBV12-4 and TRBJ2-7; D may be TRBD2 (6 bases). The V and J ends lost 7 bases and 4 bases respectively, with 20 bases between them. CDR3 length equals 15 residues.

The chain combines TRBV7-8 with TRBJ2-7; tentative D call: TRBD1 (6 bases). Germline loops: CDR1 SGHVS, CDR2 FQNEAQ. The CDR3 length is 15 residues. V was pared by 4 bases and J by 0 bases, with 13 bases between. CDR3 sequence: CASSSIRDTSYEQYF. The DNA of the CDR3 is TGTGCCAGCAGCTCAATCCGGGACACCTCCTACGAGCAGTACTTC.

The V call is TRBV25-1, the J call TRBJ2-7, with TRBD1 matching 7 bases. This CDR3 contains 13 residues. The germline gives CDR1 MGHDK, CDR2 SYGVNS. V was clipped by 2 bases and J by 7 bases; unmatched bases: 5. CDR3 DNA: TGTGCCAGCAGTGAAGGCGACAGGGCTGAGCAGTACTTC. Protein sequence: CASSEGDRAEQYF.